The 20 T cell receptor beta chains below come from one sample, sequenced in a study of cytomegalovirus exposure and HLA in healthy donors. PCR amplification relied on 60 Vbeta primers (plus 13 Jbeta primers). Libraries were prepared by immunoSEQ multiplex PCR; TCRdb keeps only in-frame clonotypes and omits some of them. The sample carries some 180,000 clones, around 85% recorded once. Sequenced material: PBMCs. The origin of the receptors is a woman aged 45-60 years in good health and CMV-seronegative.

This chain joins TRBV6-4 and TRBJ2-6; maybe TRBD1 (5 bases). The V gene's germline CDR1 is MRHNA and CDR2 SNTAGT. V lost 5 bases and J 0 bases, leaving 14 bases between the germline ends. The CDR3 is 17 amino acids. The CDR3 protein is CASSPHPGSSGANVLTF. The CDR3 nucleotides are TGTGCCAGCAGTCCCCATCCAGGGTCCTCTGGGGCCAACGTCCTGACTTTC.

This chain joins TRBV6-4 and TRBJ1-2; 7 nucleotides match TRBD1. Trimming took 6 bases from V and 3 from J; bases not matched to a gene: 10. Germline V lookup: CDR1 MRHNA, CDR2 SNTAGT. CDR3 length: 15 amino acids. CDR3 region: CASRAGTAVHYGYTF. The DNA of the CDR3 is TGTGCCAGCAGAGCCGGGACAGCGGTTCACTATGGCTACACCTTC.

V gene TRBV7-2 combines with J gene TRBJ1-1; 7 nucleotides agree with TRBD1. Germline CDR1 SGHTA, CDR2 FQGNSA. V was pared by 5 bases and J by 6 bases, with 9 bases of the junction left unmatched. CDR3 size: 14 residues. The CDR3 bases are TGTGCCAGCAGCCAAAGGGGACAGATACCTGAAGCTTTCTTT. Its protein product is CASSQRGQIPEAFF.

The chain recombines TRBV28 with TRBJ2-1; TRBD2 agrees at 9 bases. This CDR3 is 17 amino acids long. CDR1 and CDR2 (germline): MDHEN, SYDVKM. V shed 4 bases and J 6 bases; nucleotides not matched to a gene: 13. CDR3 in amino acids: CASSSYVVSGSSNEQFF. Written as DNA, the CDR3 is TGTGCCAGCAGTTCCTACGTGGTTAGCGGGAGTAGCAATGAGCAGTTCTTC.

Points on this clone: One junction end does not reproduce the germline sequence, and a read error may be involved. J is TRBJ1-3 and V is TRBV6-1; TRBD1 matches at 10 bases. Germline V gene data show CDR1 as MNHNS and CDR2 as SASEGT. This CDR3 has 15 amino acids. DNA for the CDR3: TGTGCCAGCAGTGGCCGGGACAGGGGTGGATACACCATATATTTT. Encoded protein: CASSGRDRGGYTIYF.

V usage is TRBV28 and J usage is TRBJ1-2, with a possible D match to TRBD1 (5 bases). Germline lookup yields CDR1 MDHEN and CDR2 SYDVKM. V was pared by 8 bases and J by 8 bases, with 15 bases between. The CDR3 consists of 12 residues. CDR3 sequence: CASRPTPGGYTF. DNA for the CDR3: TGTGCCAGCCGCCCCACCCCAGGGGGCTACACCTTC.

V gene TRBV18 combines with J gene TRBJ2-7; TRBD1 aligns across 10 bases. Germline CDR1 is KGHSH and CDR2 is LQKENI. After removal of 5 bases from V and 0 bases from J, the junction contained 4 bases not matched to a gene. This CDR3 is built from 15 residues. CDR3 in DNA: TGTGCCAGCTCAGGGGACAGGGGCCACTCCTACGAGCAGTACTTC. Translated: CASSGDRGHSYEQYF. The full variable domain, with the rest looked up from reference TRBV18 and TRBJ2-7, is NAGVMQNPRHLVRRRGQEARLRCSPMKGHSHVYWYRQLPEEGLKFMVYLQKENIIDESGMPKERFSAEFPKEGPSILRIQQVVRGDSAAYFCASSGDRGHSYEQYFGPGTRLTVT.

V usage is TRBV29-1 and J usage is TRBJ2-7, with 7 bases identical to TRBD2. In germline, CDR1 is SQVTM, CDR2 ANQGSEA. The CDR3 length is 12 residues. Trimming cost V 5 bases and J 7 bases; bases outside gene matches: 8. DNA of the CDR3: TGCAGCGTTAGAGCGGGGCCCGGGGAGCAGTACTTC. It codes for CSVRAGPGEQYF.

This chain uses TRBV30 with TRBJ1-5; TRBD1 might be the D (5 bases). Germline V gene data show CDR1 as GTSNPN and CDR2 as SVGIG (reference sequence). The CDR3 extends over 17 amino acids. V was cut by 7 bases and J by 0 bases, with 22 bases left in between. The CDR3 region is CASASREGVDSNQPQHF. The CDR3 DNA reads as TGTGCCTCCGCCTCCAGGGAAGGGGTGGATAGCAATCAGCCCCAGCATTTT.

The rearrangement uses TRBV7-3 and TRBJ2-2; tentative D call: TRBD2 (5 bases). CDR3 length: 14 residues. Trimming cost V 8 bases and J 4 bases, with 14 bases left between them. Germline V gene data show CDR1 as SGHTA and CDR2 as FQGTGA. DNA of the CDR3: TGTGCCAGCTCAAGCGGCCCGGTCACCGGGGAGCTGTTTTTT. Encoded protein: CASSSGPVTGELFF.

The chain recombines TRBV15 with TRBJ1-4, with D possibly being TRBD1 (5 bases). Germline lookup yields CDR1 LNHNV and CDR2 YYDKDF (reference sequence). Trimming took 0 bases from V and 7 from J, leaving 18 bases between them. There are 17 residues in the CDR3. This chain's CDR3 is CATSRDRAGHSTEKLFF. The CDR3 DNA follows: TGTGCCACCAGCAGAGATAGGGCAGGGCATTCTACTGAAAAACTGTTTTTT. Drawing the rest from reference TRBV15 and TRBJ1-4, the complete variable domain is DAMVIQNPRYQVTQFGKPVTLSCSQTLNHNVMYWYQQKSSQAPKLLFHYYDKDFNNEADTPDNFQSRRPNTSFCFLDIRSPGLGDTAMYLCATSRDRAGHSTEKLFFGSGTQLSVL.

This clone was detected only once. This chain joins TRBV9 and TRBJ2-3; TRBD2 agrees at 7 bases. Germline-derived CDR1 and CDR2 are SGDLS and YYNGEE. V lost 1 base and J lost 3; bases outside the gene matches: 8. The CDR3 totals 16 residues. In nucleotides, the CDR3 is TGTGCCAGCAGCGTATCTAGCGGAGGAAAGACAGATACGCAGTATTTT. It codes for CASSVSSGGKTDTQYF.

The V and J genes are TRBV29-1 and TRBJ2-1; D remains unclear. With 3 bases removed from V and 3 bases from J, the gap between germline ends came to 15 bases. This CDR3 is 15 amino acids long. The germline gives CDR1 SQVTM, CDR2 ANQGSEA. The CDR3 reads CSVDLNPPGYNEQFF. The CDR3 DNA is TGCAGCGTTGATTTAAATCCGCCAGGCTACAATGAGCAGTTCTTC.

V usage is TRBV6-1 and J usage is TRBJ1-5, with D hard to call. Deletions cut 7 bases from V and 1 base from J, with 14 bases between. The CDR3 runs 15 residues. Germline CDR1 is MNHNS and CDR2 is SASEGT. The CDR3 here is CASTPEERSNQPQHF. In DNA form, the CDR3 reads TGTGCCAGCACCCCGGAGGAGAGAAGCAATCAGCCCCAGCATTTT.

This clone was detected once. The V gene is TRBV2, the J gene TRBJ1-4, with 9 bases fitting TRBD1. V lost 8 bases, J lost 5 bases, and 3 bases stayed unmatched. Germline CDR1 and CDR2: SNHLY and FYNNEI. This CDR3 comprises 13 residues. CDR3 sequence reads: CASAGTGNEKLFF. The CDR3 bases are TGTGCCAGCGCCGGGACAGGGAATGAAAAACTGTTTTTT.

V gene TRBV7-9 combines with J gene TRBJ2-7; 8 bases fit TRBD1. Germline assignment: CDR1 SEHNR and CDR2 FQNEAQ (reference sequence). Trimming at V came to 6 bases and at J to 7 bases, leaving 5 bases not matched to a gene. The CDR3 sequence is 12 residues long. The chain's CDR3 is CASSPGGWEQYF. Written as DNA, the CDR3 is TGTGCCAGCAGTCCAGGGGGCTGGGAGCAGTACTTC.

The J gene is TRBJ2-2, the V gene TRBV5-4, with a weak D call TRBD2 (5 bases). The CDR3 totals 15 residues. Germline values: CDR1 SGHNT, CDR2 YYREEE (reference sequence). V shed 3 bases and J shed 8 bases, with 17 bases lying between them. The DNA of the CDR3 is TGTGCCAGCAGCTATTACGTGGGGAGCCGAGGGGAGCTGTTTTTT. Translating gives CASSYYVGSRGELFF. Full variable domain (rest looked up from reference TRBV5-4 and TRBJ2-2): ETGVTQSPTHLIKTRGQQVTLRCSSQSGHNTVSWYQQALGQGPQFIFQYYREEENGRGNFPPRFSGLQFPNYSSELNVNALELDDSALYLCASSYYVGSRGELFFGEGSRLTVL.

The gene calls are TRBV5-1 and TRBJ1-1; TRBD1 is a possible D gene (5 bases). V was cut by 2 bases and J by 5 bases, with 13 bases left in between. The CDR3 extends over 14 amino acids. Germline CDR1 and CDR2: SGHRS and YFSETQ. CDR3 amino acids: CASSFGGIGTEAFF. The CDR3 nucleotides read TGCGCCAGCAGCTTCGGGGGGATTGGTACTGAAGCTTTCTTT.

The CDR3 DNA reads as TGTGCCAGCAGCCTCCGGGCTGGAAACACCATATATTTT. Residues: CASSLRAGNTIYF. The rearrangement uses TRBV7-9 and TRBJ1-3; no definite D call. With 5 bases removed from V and 2 bases from J, the gap between germline ends came to 7 bases. From germline, CDR1 is SEHNR and CDR2 FQNEAQ (reference sequence). CDR3 size: 13 residues.

V and J are TRBV27 and TRBJ2-1; 11 nucleotides match TRBD2. Per the germline V gene, CDR1 is MNHEY and CDR2 is SMNVEV (reference sequence). The V and J ends lost 5 bases and 0 bases, in that order; junction bases with no gene match: 9. CDR3 length equals 18 residues. The CDR3: CASSPGLAVSGSYNEQFF. For the CDR3, the DNA is TGTGCCAGCAGTCCGGGACTAGCGGTCTCGGGCTCCTACAATGAGCAGTTCTTC.